This passage covers 2 T cell receptor beta chains from one sample sequenced in a study of T cell responses to AZD1222 COVID-19 vaccine. Here immunoSEQ multiplex PCR was the method, and the copy in TCRdb shows in-frame clones only, minus some. Among some 200,000 clones, over 85% were seen once, and the ten largest hold about 4%. Material: peripheral blood, obtained on day 0 of AZD1222 vaccination. Receptor source: an adult in good health.

This clone was detected only once. This chain connects TRBV4-1 to TRBJ1-6; maybe TRBD1 (5 bases). The CDR3 has 18 residues. The V gene lost 0 bases and the J gene lost 2 bases, with 14 bases spanning the gap. Germline V gives CDR1 MGHRA, CDR2 YSYEKL. This chain's CDR3 is CASSQDPRDQTYNSPLHF. Here the CDR3 DNA reads TGCGCCAGCAGCCAAGATCCCAGGGACCAAACCTATAATTCACCCCTCCACTTT.

The rearrangement links TRBV19 to TRBJ2-7; D unresolved. There are 15 residues in the CDR3. The germline CDR1 and CDR2 sequences are LNHDA and SQIVND (reference sequence). Trimming cost V 6 bases and J 2 bases, with 17 bases left between them. CDR3 nucleotide sequence: TGTGCCAGTAGCACATTCATCAGGCCCACCTACGAGCAGTACTTC. Translation gives CASSTFIRPTYEQYF.